This T cell receptor beta chain was recorded in a study of identical twins. CDR1 and CDR2 from the germline V gene are SGHAT and FQDESV (reference sequence). The CDR3 is 15 residues long. The V and J ends lost 6 bases and 7 bases, in that order; junction bases with no gene match: 15. Only healthy Caucasians were included as donors. This clonotype has only a few counts. What it binds is not known. TCRdb reanalysed the 5' RACE reads using MiXCR and keeps one entry per CDR3 protein. The data show roughly 490,000 distinct CDR3 sequences, with roughly an eighth seen just once and approximately 1% held by the top ten. Findings and limits, study-wide: In cord blood, abundant beta clonotypes had fewer insertions; memory showed no trend. For zero-insertion analyses, partial confounding could come from invariant MAIT and iNKT cells.

These data also featured in a second study, about yellow fever vaccine responses in identical twins.

This sequence originates from a woman between 18 and 29 years old in good health. The rearrangement uses TRBV11-1 and TRBJ2-7; 7 bases align to TRBD1. The sample consisted of CD4+ T cells sorted from blood. The CDR3 bases are TGTGCCAGCAGGCCCACAGGGGTTCCTTCATTGGAGCAGTACTTC. Its translation: CASRPTGVPSLEQYF. The complete variable domain, with remaining parts taken from reference TRBV11-1 and TRBJ2-7, reads EAEVAQSPRYKITEKSQAVAFWCDPISGHATLYWYRQILGQGPELLVQFQDESVVDDSQLPKDRFSAERLKGVDSTLKIQPAELGDSAMYLCASRPTGVPSLEQYFGPGTRLTVT.